This TCR beta chain was identified during a study of human T cells and chemical hapten exposure. There are 13 residues in the CDR3. In germline, CDR1 is SQVTM, CDR2 ANQGSEA. Trimming cost V 5 bases and J 4 bases, with 14 bases left between them. TCRdb ran MiXCR on the RACE reads and lists one entry per CDR3 protein. The sample records 150,000 to 200,000 distinct CDR3 sequences, under 25% being singletons. Time point meaning: patch test 1, 2 weeks after DPC sensitization. As to treatment: therapeutic diphenylcyclopropenone sensitization with weekly scalp DPC. The material sequenced was whole blood, taken in connection with sensitization to the hapten diphenylcyclopropenone (DPC). This clonotype was obtained from a woman in her fifties or sixties with alopecia areata. Some clones in this sample may be carry-over from other donors' samples. The chain links TRBV29-1 to TRBJ1-1, with a tentative D call TRBD1 (5 bases). CDR3 residues: CSVFWSGLTEAFF. The CDR3 nucleotides read TGCAGCGTTTTTTGGTCGGGGCTCACTGAAGCTTTCTTT. Variable domain in full (rest from reference TRBV29-1 and TRBJ1-1): SAVISQKPSRDICQRGTSLTIQCQVDSQVTMMFWYRQQPGQSLTLIATANQGSEATYESGFVIDKFPISRPNLTFSTLTVSNMSPEDSSIYLCSVFWSGLTEAFFGQGTRLTVV.